This entry concerns a single TCR beta chain. This record comes from a study of graft-versus-host responses after intestinal transplantation. The data were produced by immunoSEQ multiplex PCR, yet TCRdb's version contains in-frame clones alone and is incomplete. The sample yields roughly 19,000 clones, 85% to 95% seen once. V was cut by 6 bases and J by 0 bases, with 15 bases left in between. This CDR3 comprises 15 residues. Looked up from germline, CDR1 is MDHEN and CDR2 is SYDVKM. This TCR was sampled from a human patient who received an intestinal transplant, so some T cells may come from the graft donor. This sequence joins TRBV28 and TRBJ2-7; either TRBD1 or TRBD2 may fit D (5 bases each). The specimen was PBMCs, collected 23 days after intestinal transplant. The CDR3 sequence: CASSVTGTDSYEQYF. In DNA form, the CDR3 reads TGTGCCAGCAGCGTGACCGGGACCGACTCCTACGAGCAGTACTTC.